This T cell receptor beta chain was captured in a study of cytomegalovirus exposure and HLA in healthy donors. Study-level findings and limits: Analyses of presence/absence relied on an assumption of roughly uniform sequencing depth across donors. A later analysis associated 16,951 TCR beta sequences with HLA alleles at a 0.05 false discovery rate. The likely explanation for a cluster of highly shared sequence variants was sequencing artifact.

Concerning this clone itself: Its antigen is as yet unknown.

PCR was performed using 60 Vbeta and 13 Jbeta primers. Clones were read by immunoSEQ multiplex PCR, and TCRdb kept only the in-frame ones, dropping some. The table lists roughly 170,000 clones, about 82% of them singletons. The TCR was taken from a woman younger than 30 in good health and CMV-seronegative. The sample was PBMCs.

Here the CDR3 DNA reads TGTGCCAGCAGTTATTGGACAGGGGGCACTCTGAACACTGAAGCTTTCTTT. It codes for CASSYWTGGTLNTEAFF. The rearrangement joins TRBV27 to TRBJ1-1; 11 positions agree with TRBD1. Germline CDR1 is MNHEY and CDR2 is SMNVEV (reference sequence). The length of the CDR3 is 17 residues. Losses at the gene ends were 4 bases for V and 0 bases for J; bases not matched to a gene: 7.